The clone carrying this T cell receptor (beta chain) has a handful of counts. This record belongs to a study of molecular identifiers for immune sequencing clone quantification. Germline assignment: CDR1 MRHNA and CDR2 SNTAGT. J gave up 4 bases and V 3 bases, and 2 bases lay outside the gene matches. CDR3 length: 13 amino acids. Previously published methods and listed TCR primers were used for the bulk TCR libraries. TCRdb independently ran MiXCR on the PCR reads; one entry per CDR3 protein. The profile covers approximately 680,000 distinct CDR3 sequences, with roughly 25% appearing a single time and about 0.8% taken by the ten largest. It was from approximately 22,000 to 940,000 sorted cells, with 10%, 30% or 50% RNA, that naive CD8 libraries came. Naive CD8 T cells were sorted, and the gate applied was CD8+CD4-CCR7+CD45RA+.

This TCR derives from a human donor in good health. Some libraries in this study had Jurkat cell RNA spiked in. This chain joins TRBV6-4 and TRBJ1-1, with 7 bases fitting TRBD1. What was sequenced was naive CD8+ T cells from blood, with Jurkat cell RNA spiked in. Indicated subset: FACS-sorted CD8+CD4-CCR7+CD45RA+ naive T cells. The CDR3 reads CASSERGPTEAFF. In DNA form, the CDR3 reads TGTGCCAGCAGTGAGAGGGGGCCCACTGAAGCTTTCTTT.